Below are 11 T cell receptor beta chains sequenced from a single sample in a study of blood T cell repertoires in COVID-19. Measured with immunoSEQ multiplex PCR; TCRdb has only the in-frame clones, and not every one. The data hold some 70,000 clones, with approximately 85% observed a single time. Sequenced: peripheral blood. The receptors derive from a man older than 75 with acute or convalescent COVID-19.

The rearrangement joins TRBV7-2 to TRBJ2-7; TRBD1 might be the D (6 bases). The germline gives CDR1 SGHTA, CDR2 FQGNSA. Trimming stripped 5 bases from V and 3 bases from J, with 17 bases between. There are 15 residues in the CDR3. The CDR3 DNA is TGTGCCAGCAGCCCCGACAGGCTGCAACTCTACGAGCAGTACTTC. It is translated as CASSPDRLQLYEQYF.

This clone was counted only a few times. The chain recombines TRBV5-1 with TRBJ2-1, with 7 positions matching TRBD2. This CDR3 is built from 13 residues. Germline assignment: CDR1 SGHRS and CDR2 YFSETQ. Unmatched junction bases numbered 3, after V lost 3 bases and J lost 6 bases. The CDR3 DNA reads as TGCGCCAGCAGCTCCCGACTAGCCAATGAGCAGTTCTTC. Translating it yields CASSSRLANEQFF.

This chain joins TRBV27 and TRBJ1-6, with D possibly TRBD1 on 6 matching bases. CDR1 is MNHEY and CDR2 is SMNVEV in the germline V gene (reference sequence). The V and J ends lost 7 bases and 8 bases respectively, with 15 bases between them. The CDR3 runs to 14 residues. The CDR3 loop reads CASKLGGGDSPLHF. The CDR3 nucleotides read TGTGCCAGCAAACTAGGGGGTGGAGATTCACCCCTCCACTTT.

This chain joins TRBV30 and TRBJ1-4; 11 bases agree with TRBD1. The V and J ends lost 2 bases and 2 bases, in that order; junction bases with no gene match: 4. This CDR3 is built from 16 residues. Looked up from germline, CDR1 is GTSNPN and CDR2 is SVGIG (reference sequence). The CDR3 region is CAWSSGQGATNEKLFF. The CDR3 coding sequence is TGTGCCTGGAGTTCTGGACAGGGGGCGACTAATGAAAAACTGTTTTTT.

The chain links TRBV19 to TRBJ1-2; 8 bases are shared with TRBD1. This CDR3 comprises 15 residues. V lost 2 bases and J lost 4; bases outside the gene matches: 6. Germline V gene sequence: CDR1 LNHDA, CDR2 SQIVND (reference sequence). The CDR3 region has the DNA TGTGCCAGTAGTATACAGGGGGCGCTTGGCTATGGCTACACCTTC. This codes for CASSIQGALGYGYTF.

The chain uses TRBV5-8 and TRBJ2-3, with TRBD1 as a possible D gene (5 bases). V lost 0 bases to trimming and J lost 0 bases, with 14 bases between them. CDR3 length equals 17 residues. CDR1 is SGHTS, CDR2 YDEGEE, per germline. The CDR3 region has the DNA TGTGCCAGCAGCTTGGGTCTCAGGGCCTCTAGCACAGATACGCAGTATTTT. This gives the protein CASSLGLRASSTDTQYF.

The V and J genes are TRBV29-1 and TRBJ1-1; D may be TRBD1 (6 bases). Germline V gene data show CDR1 as SQVTM and CDR2 as ANQGSEA. V shed 4 bases and J shed 4 bases, with 10 bases lying between them. This CDR3 has 12 residues. This CDR3 is CSVAGVGTEAFF. CDR3 coding DNA: TGCAGCGTTGCAGGGGTGGGCACTGAAGCTTTCTTT.

The chain carries TRBV4-2 and TRBJ2-7, with 7 positions matching TRBD2. Germline V gives CDR1 LGHNA, CDR2 YNFKEQ. Trimming removed 1 base from V and 7 bases from J; junction bases left unmatched: 10. This CDR3 spans 15 amino acids. DNA of the CDR3: TGTGCCAGCAGCCAAGTGGGAGGGAGTGTGAGGGAGCAGTACTTC. This encodes CASSQVGGSVREQYF.

The rearrangement joins TRBV28 to TRBJ1-2, with a tentative D call TRBD1 (5 bases). This CDR3 comprises 13 residues. CDR1 is MDHEN, CDR2 SYDVKM, per germline. Trimming shortened V by 3 bases and J by 8 bases, and 13 bases separated the two germline ends. This CDR3 is CASSFGHSGGYTF. The CDR3 region has the DNA TGTGCCAGCAGTTTCGGACACTCAGGGGGCTACACCTTC.

This chain joins TRBV4-2 and TRBJ1-2; 8 bases are shared with TRBD1. Germline CDR1 and CDR2: LGHNA and YNFKEQ. After removal of 1 base from V and 7 bases from J, the junction contained 8 bases not matched to a gene. The CDR3 runs to 15 residues. CDR3 sequence reads: CASSQVGQGAGGYTF. In DNA, the CDR3 is TGTGCCAGCAGCCAAGTCGGCCAGGGGGCTGGTGGCTACACCTTC.

This CDR3 is CASSTKRGRGYGYTF. Here the CDR3 DNA reads TGCGCCAGCAGCACGAAGCGGGGGAGAGGTTATGGCTACACCTTC. The V and J genes are TRBV5-1 and TRBJ1-2; perhaps TRBD1 as D (5 bases). The CDR3 covers 15 residues. Germline CDR1 is SGHRS and CDR2 is YFSETQ. V was pared by 4 bases and J by 5 bases, with 18 bases between.